This TCR beta chain was identified during a study of cytomegalovirus exposure and HLA in healthy donors. The CDR3 is 14 residues long. From germline, CDR1 is SGHRS and CDR2 YFSETQ. Trimming stripped 4 bases from V and 6 bases from J, with 13 bases between. This clone was recorded once. This PCR relied on a set of 60 Vbeta primers and 13 Jbeta primers. The assay was immunoSEQ multiplex PCR, and TCRdb's table has in-frame clones only and misses some. The top ten clones hold around 3.1% of a sample with under 200,000 clones, over 60% of them seen once. The source of this sequence is a woman aged 40 to 49 in good health and CMV-seronegative. Sample: PBMCs. The V gene is TRBV5-1, the J gene TRBJ2-2; possibly TRBD1 for D (5 bases). The CDR3: CASSRQNGPGELFF. In nucleotides, the CDR3 is TGCGCCAGCAGCCGACAGAACGGCCCCGGGGAGCTGTTTTTT.